This T cell receptor beta chain was identified in a study of beta chain features in type 1 diabetes. Study-wide results and limits: Possibly, sequencing cDNA over-represented cells that had high TCR expression levels. Researchers could not determine here whether HLA type influences TCRB rearrangement. Moderately but significantly shorter TCRB CDR3s were found in Type 1 diabetes patients in all four CD4+ subsets. The naive, central memory and Treg TCRB repertoires looked more alike in patients than they did in healthy donors.

CD45RO/CCR7/CD25/CD127/CD95/CD27 staining was used to isolate CD4+ naive, central memory, regulatory and stem cell-like memory cells by sorting. In the case of this clone: The antigen remains unidentified.

Germline CDR1 MDHEN, CDR2 SYDVKM. CDR3 length equals 14 residues. V shed 6 bases and J 5 bases; nucleotides not matched to a gene: 7. Investigators reverse transcribed all isolated RNA, so they sequenced expressed TCRB transcripts. The protocol was immunoSEQ multiplex PCR, while the TCRdb copy is restricted to in-frame clones and leaves out a portion. The sample consists of about 250,000 clones, roughly 11% of them appearing once. The specimen sequenced was naive CD4+ T cells from blood. This TCR was sampled from a young man with type 1 diabetes. The chain has TRBV28 and TRBJ2-1; 7 bases map to TRBD1. The DNA of the CDR3 is TGTGCCAGCAGGCATCCGGGACAGCACAATGAGCAGTTCTTC. Protein product: CASRHPGQHNEQFF.